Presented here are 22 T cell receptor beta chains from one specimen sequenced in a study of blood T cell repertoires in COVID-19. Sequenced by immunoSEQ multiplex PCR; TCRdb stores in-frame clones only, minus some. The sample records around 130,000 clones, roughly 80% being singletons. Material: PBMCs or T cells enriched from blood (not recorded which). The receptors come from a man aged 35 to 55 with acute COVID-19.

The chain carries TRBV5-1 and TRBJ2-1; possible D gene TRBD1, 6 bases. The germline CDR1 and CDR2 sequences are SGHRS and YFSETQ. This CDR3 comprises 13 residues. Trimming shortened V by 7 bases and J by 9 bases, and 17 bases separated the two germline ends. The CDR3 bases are TGCGCCAGCCGGGACACCGGGGTTGGTGAGCAGTTCTTC. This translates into CASRDTGVGEQFF.

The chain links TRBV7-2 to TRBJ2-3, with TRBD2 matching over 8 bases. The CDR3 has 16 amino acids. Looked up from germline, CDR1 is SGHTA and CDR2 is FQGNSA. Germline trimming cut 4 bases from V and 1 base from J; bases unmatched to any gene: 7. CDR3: CASSSRLGGGTDTQYF. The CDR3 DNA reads TGTGCCAGCAGCTCGAGGCTCGGGGGGGGCACAGATACGCAGTATTTT.

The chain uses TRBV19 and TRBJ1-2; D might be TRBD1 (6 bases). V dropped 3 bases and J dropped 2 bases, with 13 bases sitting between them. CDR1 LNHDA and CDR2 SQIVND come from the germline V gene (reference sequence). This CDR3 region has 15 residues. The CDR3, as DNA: TGTGCCAGTAGTATTTATCCAGGGGCAAACTATGGCTACACCTTC. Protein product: CASSIYPGANYGYTF. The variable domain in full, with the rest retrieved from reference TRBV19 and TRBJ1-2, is DGGITQSPKYLFRKEGQNVTLSCEQNLNHDAMYWYRQDPGQGLRLIYYSQIVNDFQKGDIAEGYSVSREKKESFPLTVTSAQKNPTAFYLCASSIYPGANYGYTFGSGTRLTVV.

DNA for the CDR3: TGTGCCAGCAGTCCTCCCAGGGACAATGAGCAGTTCTTC. This sequence encodes CASSPPRDNEQFF. The gene calls are TRBV12-3 or TRBV12-4 and TRBJ2-1, with D possibly matching TRBD1 (5 bases). The CDR3 is made up of 13 amino acids. Trimming cost V 5 bases and J 5 bases, with 10 bases left between them.

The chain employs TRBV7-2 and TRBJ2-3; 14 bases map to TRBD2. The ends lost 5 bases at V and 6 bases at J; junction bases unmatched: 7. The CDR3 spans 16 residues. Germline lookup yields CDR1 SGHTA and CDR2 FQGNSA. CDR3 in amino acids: CASSHRLAGGADTQYF. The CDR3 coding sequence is TGTGCCAGCAGCCATAGACTAGCGGGGGGGGCGGATACGCAGTATTTT.

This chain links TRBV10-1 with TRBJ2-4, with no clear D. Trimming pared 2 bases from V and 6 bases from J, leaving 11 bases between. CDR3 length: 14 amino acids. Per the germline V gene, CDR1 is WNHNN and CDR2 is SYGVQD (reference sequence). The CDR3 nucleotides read TGCGCCAGCAGTGAGCGGGTGAGCCGAAACATTCAGTACTTC. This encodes CASSERVSRNIQYF.

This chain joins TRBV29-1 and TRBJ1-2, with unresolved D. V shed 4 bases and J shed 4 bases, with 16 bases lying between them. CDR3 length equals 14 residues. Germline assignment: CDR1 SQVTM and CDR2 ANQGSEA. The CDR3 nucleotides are TGCAGCGTTGGATTCGAGGGATTTACCTATGGCTACACCTTC. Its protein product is CSVGFEGFTYGYTF.

CDR3 coding DNA: TGTGCCAGCAGCAAAAAGGGGGACGAGTATGGCTACACCTTC. Its protein product is CASSKKGDEYGYTF. The chain employs TRBV21-1 and TRBJ1-2; the D call in the table, TRBD1, was not verified against the DNA. TRBV21-1 is a known pseudogene. The CDR3 length is 14 residues.

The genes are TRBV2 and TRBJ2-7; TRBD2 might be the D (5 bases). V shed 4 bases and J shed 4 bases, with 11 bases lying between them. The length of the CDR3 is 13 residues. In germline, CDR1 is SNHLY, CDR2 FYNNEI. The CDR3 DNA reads TGTGCCAGCAGTGTGGGCCGGGGATACGAGCAGTACTTC. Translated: CASSVGRGYEQYF.

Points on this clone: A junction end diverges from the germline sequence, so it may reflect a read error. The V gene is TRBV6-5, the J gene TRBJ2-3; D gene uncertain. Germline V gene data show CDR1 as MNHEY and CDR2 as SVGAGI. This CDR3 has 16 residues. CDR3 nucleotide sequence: TGTGCCAGCAGTTACTCGCGGCTTGGTAGCAGAGATACGCAGTATTTT. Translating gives CASSYSRLGSRDTQYF.

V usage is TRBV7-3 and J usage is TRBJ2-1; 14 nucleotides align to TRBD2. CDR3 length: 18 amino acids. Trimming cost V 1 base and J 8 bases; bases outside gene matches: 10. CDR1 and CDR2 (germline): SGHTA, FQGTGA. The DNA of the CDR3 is TGTGCCAGCAGCTTAAGCCGCCGGGGGACTAGCGGGAGCCATGAGCAGTTCTTC. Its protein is CASSLSRRGTSGSHEQFF. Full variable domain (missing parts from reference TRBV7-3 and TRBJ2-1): GAGVSQTPSNKVTEKGKYVELRCDPISGHTALYWYRQSLGQGPEFLIYFQGTGAADDSGLPNDRFFAVRPEGSVSTLKIQRTERGDSAVYLCASSLSRRGTSGSHEQFFGPGTRLTVL.

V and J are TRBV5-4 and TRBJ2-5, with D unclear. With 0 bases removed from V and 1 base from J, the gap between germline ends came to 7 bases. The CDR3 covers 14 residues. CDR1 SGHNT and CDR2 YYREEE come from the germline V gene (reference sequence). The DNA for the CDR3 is TGTGCCAGCAGCTTGGGTTCAGGCCAAGAGACCCAGTACTTC. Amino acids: CASSLGSGQETQYF.

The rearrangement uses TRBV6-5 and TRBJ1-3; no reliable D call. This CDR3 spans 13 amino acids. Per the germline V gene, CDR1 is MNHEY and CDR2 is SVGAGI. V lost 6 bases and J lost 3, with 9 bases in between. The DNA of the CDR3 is TGTGCCAGCAGCCTAGACCGTGGAAACACCATATATTTT. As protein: CASSLDRGNTIYF.

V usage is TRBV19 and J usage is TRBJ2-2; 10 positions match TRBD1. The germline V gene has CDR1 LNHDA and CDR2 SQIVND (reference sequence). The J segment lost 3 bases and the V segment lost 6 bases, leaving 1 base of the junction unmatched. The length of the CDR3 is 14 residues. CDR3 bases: TGTGCCAGTAGAGGACAGGGGGACACCGGGGAGCTGTTTTTT. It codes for CASRGQGDTGELFF.

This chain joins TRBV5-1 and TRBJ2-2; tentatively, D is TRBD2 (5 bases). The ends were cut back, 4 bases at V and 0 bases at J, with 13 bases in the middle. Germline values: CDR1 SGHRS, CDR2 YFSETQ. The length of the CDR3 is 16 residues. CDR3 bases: TGCGCCAGCAGCCCGGAGACACTAGCGAACACCGGGGAGCTGTTTTTT. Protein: CASSPETLANTGELFF.

The CDR3 sequence: CASSPHAGQGLSGYTF. CDR3 bases: TGTGCCAGTAGTCCTCATGCGGGGCAGGGCCTCTCTGGCTACACCTTC. This chain links TRBV19 with TRBJ1-2; TRBD1 might be the D (5 bases). V gave up 5 bases and J gave up 7 bases, with 23 bases separating them. The germline V gene encodes CDR1 LNHDA and CDR2 SQIVND (reference sequence). The CDR3 loop spans 16 amino acids.

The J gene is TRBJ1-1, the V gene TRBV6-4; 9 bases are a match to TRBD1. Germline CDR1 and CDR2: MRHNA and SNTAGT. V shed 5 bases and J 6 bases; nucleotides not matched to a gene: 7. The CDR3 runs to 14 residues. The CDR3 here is CASSRTGGRSEAFF. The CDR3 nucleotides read TGTGCCAGCAGTCGCACAGGGGGCAGGTCTGAAGCTTTCTTT.

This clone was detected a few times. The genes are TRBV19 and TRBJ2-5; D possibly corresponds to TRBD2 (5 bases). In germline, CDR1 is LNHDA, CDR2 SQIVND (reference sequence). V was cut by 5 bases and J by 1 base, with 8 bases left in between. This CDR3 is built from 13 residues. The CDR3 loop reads CASSEGFQETQYF. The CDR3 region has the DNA TGTGCCAGTAGTGAGGGTTTCCAAGAGACCCAGTACTTC.

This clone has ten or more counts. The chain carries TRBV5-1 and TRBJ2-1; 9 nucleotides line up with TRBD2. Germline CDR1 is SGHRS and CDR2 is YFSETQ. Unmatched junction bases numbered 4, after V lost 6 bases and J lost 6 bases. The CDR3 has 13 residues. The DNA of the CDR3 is TGCGCCAGCAATGCGGGAGGGATCAATGAGCAGTTCTTC. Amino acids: CASNAGGINEQFF. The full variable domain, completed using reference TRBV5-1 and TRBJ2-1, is KAGVTQTPRYLIKTRGQQVTLSCSPISGHRSVSWYQQTPGQGLQFLFEYFSETQRNKGNFPGRFSGRQFSNSRSEMNVSTLELGDSALYLCASNAGGINEQFFGPGTRLTVL.

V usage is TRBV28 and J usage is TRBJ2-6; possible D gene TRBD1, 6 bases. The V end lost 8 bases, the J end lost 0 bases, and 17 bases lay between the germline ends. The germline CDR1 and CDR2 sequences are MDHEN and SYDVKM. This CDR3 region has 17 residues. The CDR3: CASVSGTPFSGANVLTF. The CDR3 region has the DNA TGTGCCAGCGTGTCCGGGACACCCTTCTCTGGGGCCAACGTCCTGACTTTC.

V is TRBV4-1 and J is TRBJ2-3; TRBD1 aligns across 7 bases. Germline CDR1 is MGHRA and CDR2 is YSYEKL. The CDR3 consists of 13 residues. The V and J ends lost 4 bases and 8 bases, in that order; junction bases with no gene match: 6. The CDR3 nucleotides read TGCGCCAGCAGCCTAGACTCAGGGGGTACGCAGTATTTT. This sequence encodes CASSLDSGGTQYF.

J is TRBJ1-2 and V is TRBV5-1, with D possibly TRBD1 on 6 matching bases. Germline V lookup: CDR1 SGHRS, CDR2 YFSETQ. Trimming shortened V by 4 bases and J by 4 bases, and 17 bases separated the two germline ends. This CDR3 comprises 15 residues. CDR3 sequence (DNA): TGCGCCAGCAGCCCGGACGGACAGAGGGTCTATGGCTACACCTTC. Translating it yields CASSPDGQRVYGYTF.